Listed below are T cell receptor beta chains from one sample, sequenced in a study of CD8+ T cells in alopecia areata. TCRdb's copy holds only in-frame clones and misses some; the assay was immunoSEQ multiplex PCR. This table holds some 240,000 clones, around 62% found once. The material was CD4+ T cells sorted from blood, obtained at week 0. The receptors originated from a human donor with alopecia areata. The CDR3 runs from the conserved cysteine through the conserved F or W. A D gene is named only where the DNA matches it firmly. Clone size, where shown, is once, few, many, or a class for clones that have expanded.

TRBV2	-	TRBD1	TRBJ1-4	CASSELQGASEKLFF
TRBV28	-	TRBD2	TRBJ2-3	CASSLRRVSGNTQYF
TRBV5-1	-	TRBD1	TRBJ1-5	CASSETGAYSNQPQHF
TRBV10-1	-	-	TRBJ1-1	CASLSEAFF
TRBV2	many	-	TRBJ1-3	CASSFLIAGNTIYF
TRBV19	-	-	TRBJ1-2	CASTPASPGDYGYTF
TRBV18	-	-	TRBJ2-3	CASSPRDWNTDTQYF
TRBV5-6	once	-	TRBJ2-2	CASSLIGRLNTGELFF
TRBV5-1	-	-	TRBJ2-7	CASSGDGTYEQYF
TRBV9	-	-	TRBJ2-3	CASSVRDGYTDTQYF
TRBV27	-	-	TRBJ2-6	CASSTEGGIGANVLTF
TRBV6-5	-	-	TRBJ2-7	CASSYSRDGPYEQYF
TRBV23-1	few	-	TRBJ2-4	CASSQSDTLAKNIQYF
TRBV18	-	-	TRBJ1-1	CASSPPTRAANTEAFF
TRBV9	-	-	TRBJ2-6	CASSPRGANVLTF
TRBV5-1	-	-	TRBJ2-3	CASSLPVLSAGDTQYF
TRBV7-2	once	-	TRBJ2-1	CASSIGQLYNEQFF
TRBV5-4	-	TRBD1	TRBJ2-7	CASSEGTGFYEQYF
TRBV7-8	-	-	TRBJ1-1	CASSSSRWDTEAFF
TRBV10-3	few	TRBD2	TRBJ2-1	CAISILAGQQFF
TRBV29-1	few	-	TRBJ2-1	CSVASFPVGATNEQFF
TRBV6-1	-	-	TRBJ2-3	CASIPGSTDTQYF
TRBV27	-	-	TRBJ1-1	CASSLLKRAAKGTEAFF
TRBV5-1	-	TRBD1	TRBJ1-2	CASSTDRINGYTF
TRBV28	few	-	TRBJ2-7	CASSLGAGATYEQYF
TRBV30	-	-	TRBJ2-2	CAWRGYTGELFF
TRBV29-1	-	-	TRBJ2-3	CSVGPGSTDTQYF
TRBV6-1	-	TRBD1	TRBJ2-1	CASRRQGSQYNEQFF
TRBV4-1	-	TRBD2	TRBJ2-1	CASSQSGVGDNEQFF
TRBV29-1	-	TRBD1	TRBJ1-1	CSAGDRGDTEAFF
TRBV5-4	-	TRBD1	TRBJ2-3	CASSLEGGVTDTQYF
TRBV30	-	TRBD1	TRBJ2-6	CAWNPGGSAGANVLTF
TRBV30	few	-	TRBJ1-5	CAWSLDSNQPQHF
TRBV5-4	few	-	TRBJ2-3	CASNRVGALGDTQYF
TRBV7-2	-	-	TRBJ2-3	CASSFGGGTDTQYF
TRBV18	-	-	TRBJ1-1	CASSPPGRPMNTEAFF
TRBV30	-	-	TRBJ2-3	CAWSWEPRQPSTQYF
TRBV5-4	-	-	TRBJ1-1	CASSLNWGMNTEAFF
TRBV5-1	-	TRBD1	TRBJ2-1	CASSFPGTGSGEQFF
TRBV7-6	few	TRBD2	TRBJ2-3	CASSLELAGGKEYF
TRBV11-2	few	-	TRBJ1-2	CASSLQGTPNYGYTF
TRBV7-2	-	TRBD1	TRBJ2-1	CASVELGQTYNEQFF
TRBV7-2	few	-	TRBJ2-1	CASSLLPSNSYNEQFF
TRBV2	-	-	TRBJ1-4	CASSLGDTGFF
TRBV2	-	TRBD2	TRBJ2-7	CASSEVGGRNWQYF
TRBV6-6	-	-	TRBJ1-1	CASTLTVNTEAFF
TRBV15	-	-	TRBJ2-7	CATSREFTGSSYEQYF
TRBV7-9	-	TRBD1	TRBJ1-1	CASNRTPDRAGNEAFF
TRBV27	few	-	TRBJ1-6	CASSPRTEPLHF
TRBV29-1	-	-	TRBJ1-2	CSSRGGYDYGYTF
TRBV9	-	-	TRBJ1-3	CASSVFGEFGTIYF
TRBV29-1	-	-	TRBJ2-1	CSVQDRGLYNEQFF
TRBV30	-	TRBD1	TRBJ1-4	CAWSDQGQRSGKLFF
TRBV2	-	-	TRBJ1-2	CASGLRGGYTF
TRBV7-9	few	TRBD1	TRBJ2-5	CASSRPGQGFQETQYF
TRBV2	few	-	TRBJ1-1	CASSGQENTEAFF
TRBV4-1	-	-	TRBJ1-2	CASSQDSGGTNYGYTF
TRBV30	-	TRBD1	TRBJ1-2	CAWRTGSENGYTF
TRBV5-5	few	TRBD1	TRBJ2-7	CASSWPLRGLGEQYF